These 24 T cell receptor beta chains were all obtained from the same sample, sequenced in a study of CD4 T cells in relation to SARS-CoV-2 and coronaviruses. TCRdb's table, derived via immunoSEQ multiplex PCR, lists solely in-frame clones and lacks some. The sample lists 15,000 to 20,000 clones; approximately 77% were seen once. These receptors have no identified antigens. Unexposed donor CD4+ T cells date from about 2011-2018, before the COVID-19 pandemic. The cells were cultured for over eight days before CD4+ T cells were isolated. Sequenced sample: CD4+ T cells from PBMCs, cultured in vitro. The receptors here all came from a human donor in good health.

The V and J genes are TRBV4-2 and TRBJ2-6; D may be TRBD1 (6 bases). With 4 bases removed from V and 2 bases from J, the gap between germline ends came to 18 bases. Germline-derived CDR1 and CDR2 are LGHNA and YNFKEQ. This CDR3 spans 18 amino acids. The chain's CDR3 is CASSPGEHTSAGANVLTF. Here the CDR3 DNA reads TGTGCCAGCAGCCCAGGGGAGCATACGTCGGCTGGGGCCAACGTCCTGACTTTC.

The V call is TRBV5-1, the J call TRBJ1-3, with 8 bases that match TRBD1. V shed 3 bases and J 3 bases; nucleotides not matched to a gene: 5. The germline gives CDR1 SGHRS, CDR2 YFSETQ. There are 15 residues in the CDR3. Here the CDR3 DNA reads TGCGCCAGCAGCTCTTCGACAGGGGATGGAAACACCATATATTTT. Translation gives CASSSSTGDGNTIYF.

CDR3 in amino acids: CASRREANSYEQYF. CDR3 bases: TGCGCCAGCAGGCGGGAAGCCAACTCCTACGAGCAGTACTTC. V is TRBV4-1 and J is TRBJ2-7; D is possibly TRBD2 (6 bases). The V and J ends lost 6 bases and 0 bases respectively, with 12 bases between them. Germline V gene sequence: CDR1 MGHRA, CDR2 YSYEKL. The CDR3 runs 14 residues.

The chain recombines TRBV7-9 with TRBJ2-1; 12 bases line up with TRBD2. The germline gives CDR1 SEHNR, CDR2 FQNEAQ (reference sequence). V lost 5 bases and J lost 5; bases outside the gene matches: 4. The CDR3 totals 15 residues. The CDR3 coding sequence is TGTGCCAGCAGCCCGACTAGCGGGAGCCACAATGAGCAGTTCTTC. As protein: CASSPTSGSHNEQFF.

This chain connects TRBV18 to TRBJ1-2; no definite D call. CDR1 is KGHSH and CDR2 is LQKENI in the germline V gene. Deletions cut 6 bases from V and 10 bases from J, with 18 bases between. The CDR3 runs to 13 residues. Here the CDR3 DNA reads TGTGCCAGCTCGCCGGGCCCCGCGAGAGACTACACCTTC. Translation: CASSPGPARDYTF.

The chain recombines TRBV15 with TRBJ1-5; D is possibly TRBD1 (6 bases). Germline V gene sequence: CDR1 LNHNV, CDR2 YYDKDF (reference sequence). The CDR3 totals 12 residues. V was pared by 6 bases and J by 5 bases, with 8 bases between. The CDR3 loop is CATSSGDQPQHF. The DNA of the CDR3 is TGTGCCACCAGTTCAGGGGATCAGCCCCAGCATTTT.

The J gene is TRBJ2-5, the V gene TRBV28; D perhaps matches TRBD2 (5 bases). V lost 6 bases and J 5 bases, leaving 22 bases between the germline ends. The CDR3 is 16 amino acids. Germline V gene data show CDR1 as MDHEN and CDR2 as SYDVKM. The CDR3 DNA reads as TGTGCCAGCAGCCTTGGTTCGGGGATATCGGAGGAGACCCAGTACTTC. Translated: CASSLGSGISEETQYF.

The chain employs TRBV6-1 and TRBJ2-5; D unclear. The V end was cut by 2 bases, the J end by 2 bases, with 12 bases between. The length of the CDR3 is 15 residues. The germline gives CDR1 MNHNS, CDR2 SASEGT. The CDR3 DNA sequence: TGTGCCAGCAGTGAAAATCATCGCAATCAAGAGACCCAGTACTTC. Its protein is CASSENHRNQETQYF.

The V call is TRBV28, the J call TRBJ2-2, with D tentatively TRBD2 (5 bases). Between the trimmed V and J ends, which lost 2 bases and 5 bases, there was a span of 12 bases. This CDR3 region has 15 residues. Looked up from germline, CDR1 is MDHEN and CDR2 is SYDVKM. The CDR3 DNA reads TGTGCCAGCAGTTTAGCATCGGGGAGTACCGGGGAGCTGTTTTTT. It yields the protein CASSLASGSTGELFF.

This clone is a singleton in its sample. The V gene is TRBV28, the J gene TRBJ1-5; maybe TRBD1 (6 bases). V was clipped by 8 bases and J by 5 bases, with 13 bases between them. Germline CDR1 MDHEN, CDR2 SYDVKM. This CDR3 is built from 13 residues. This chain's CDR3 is CASLGGGHQPQHF. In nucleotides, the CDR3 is TGTGCCAGCTTGGGGGGGGGCCATCAGCCCCAGCATTTT.

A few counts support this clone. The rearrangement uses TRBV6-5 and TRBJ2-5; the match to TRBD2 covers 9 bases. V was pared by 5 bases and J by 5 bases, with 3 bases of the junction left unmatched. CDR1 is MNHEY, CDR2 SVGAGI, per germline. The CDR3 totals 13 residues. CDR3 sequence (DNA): TGTGCCAGCAGTCCTAGCGGGACGGAGACCCAGTACTTC. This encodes CASSPSGTETQYF.

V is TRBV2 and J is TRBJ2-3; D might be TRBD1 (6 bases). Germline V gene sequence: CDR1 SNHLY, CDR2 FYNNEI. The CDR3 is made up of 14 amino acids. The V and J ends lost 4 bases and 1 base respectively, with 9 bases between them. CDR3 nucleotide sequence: TGTGCCAGCAGTGCGCAGGGGCGCACAGATACGCAGTATTTT. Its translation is CASSAQGRTDTQYF.

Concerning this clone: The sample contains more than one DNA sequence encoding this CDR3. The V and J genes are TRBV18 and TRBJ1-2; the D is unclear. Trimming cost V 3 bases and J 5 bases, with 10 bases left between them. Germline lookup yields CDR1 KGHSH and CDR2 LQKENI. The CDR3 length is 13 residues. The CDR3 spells CASSPETDYGYTF. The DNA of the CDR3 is TGTGCCAGCTCACCTGAAACGGATTATGGCTACACCTTC.

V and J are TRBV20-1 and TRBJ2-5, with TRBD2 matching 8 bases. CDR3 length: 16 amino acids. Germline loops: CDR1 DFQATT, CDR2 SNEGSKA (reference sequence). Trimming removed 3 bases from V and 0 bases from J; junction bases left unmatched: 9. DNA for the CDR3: TGCAGTGCTAGTTGGGGCCGCGGGAGGTACCAAGAGACCCAGTACTTC. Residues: CSASWGRGRYQETQYF.

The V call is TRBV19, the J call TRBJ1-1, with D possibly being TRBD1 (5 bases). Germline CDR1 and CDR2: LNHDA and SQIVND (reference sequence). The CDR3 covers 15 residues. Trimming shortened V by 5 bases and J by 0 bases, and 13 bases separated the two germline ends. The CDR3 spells CASSVQGPMNTEAFF. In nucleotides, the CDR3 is TGTGCCAGTAGTGTGCAGGGACCCATGAACACTGAAGCTTTCTTT. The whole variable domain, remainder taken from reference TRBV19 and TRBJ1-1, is DGGITQSPKYLFRKEGQNVTLSCEQNLNHDAMYWYRQDPGQGLRLIYYSQIVNDFQKGDIAEGYSVSREKKESFPLTVTSAQKNPTAFYLCASSVQGPMNTEAFFGQGTRLTVV.

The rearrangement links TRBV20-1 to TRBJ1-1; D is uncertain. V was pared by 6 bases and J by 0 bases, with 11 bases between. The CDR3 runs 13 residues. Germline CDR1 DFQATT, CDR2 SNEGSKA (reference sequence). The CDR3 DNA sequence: TGCAGTGCCAGTAGGAGTATGAACACTGAAGCTTTCTTT. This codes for CSASRSMNTEAFF.

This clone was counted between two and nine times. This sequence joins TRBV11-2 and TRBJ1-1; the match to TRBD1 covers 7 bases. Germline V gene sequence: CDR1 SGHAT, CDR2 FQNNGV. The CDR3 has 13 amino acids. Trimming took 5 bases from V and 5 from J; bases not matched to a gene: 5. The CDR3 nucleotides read TGTGCCAGCAGCGAGGGGGCCGGGACTGAAGCTTTCTTT. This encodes CASSEGAGTEAFF.

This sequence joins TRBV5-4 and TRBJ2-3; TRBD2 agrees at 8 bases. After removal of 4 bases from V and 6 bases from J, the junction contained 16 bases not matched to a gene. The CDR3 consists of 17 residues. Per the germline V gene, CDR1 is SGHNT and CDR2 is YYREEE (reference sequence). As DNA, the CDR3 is TGTGCCAGCAGCAACGGACTAGCCAGGAGTGGGGGGGATACGCAGTATTTT. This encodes CASSNGLARSGGDTQYF.

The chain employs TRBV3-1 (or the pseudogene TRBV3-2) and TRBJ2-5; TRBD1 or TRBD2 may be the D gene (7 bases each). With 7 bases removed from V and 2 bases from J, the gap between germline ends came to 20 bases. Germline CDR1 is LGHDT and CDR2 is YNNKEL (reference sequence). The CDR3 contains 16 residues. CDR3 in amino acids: CASTLSGGERQETQYF. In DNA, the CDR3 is TGTGCCAGCACTCTCTCAGGGGGGGAGAGACAAGAGACCCAGTACTTC.

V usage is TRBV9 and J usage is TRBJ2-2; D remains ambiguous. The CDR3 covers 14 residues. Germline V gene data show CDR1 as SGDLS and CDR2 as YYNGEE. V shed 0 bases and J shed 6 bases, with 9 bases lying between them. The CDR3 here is CASSVAGFSGELFF. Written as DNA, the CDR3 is TGTGCCAGCAGCGTAGCTGGGTTTTCCGGGGAGCTGTTTTTT.

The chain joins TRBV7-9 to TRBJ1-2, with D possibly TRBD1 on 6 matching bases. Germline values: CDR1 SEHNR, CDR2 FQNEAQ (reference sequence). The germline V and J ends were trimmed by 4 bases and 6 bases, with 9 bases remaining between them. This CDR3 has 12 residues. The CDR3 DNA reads TGTGCCAGCAGCTCAAACAGGGATGGCTACACCTTC. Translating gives CASSSNRDGYTF.

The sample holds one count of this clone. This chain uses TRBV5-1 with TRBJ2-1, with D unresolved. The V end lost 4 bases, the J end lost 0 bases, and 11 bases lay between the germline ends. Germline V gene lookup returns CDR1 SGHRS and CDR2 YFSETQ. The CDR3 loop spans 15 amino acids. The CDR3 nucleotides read TGCGCCAGCAGCATCACTGACGTCTCCTACAATGAGCAGTTCTTC. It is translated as CASSITDVSYNEQFF. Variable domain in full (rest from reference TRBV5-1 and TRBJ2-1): KAGVTQTPRYLIKTRGQQVTLSCSPISGHRSVSWYQQTPGQGLQFLFEYFSETQRNKGNFPGRFSGRQFSNSRSEMNVSTLELGDSALYLCASSITDVSYNEQFFGPGTRLTVL.

Here the CDR3 reads CASSLGGDEQYF. The CDR3 DNA sequence: TGTGCCAGCAGCTTGGGGGGGGACGAGCAGTACTTC. The chain employs TRBV5-5 and TRBJ2-7; possibly TRBD2 for D (6 bases). Germline assignment: CDR1 SGHKS and CDR2 YYEKEE (reference sequence). The CDR3 extends over 12 amino acids. Deletions cut 0 bases from V and 5 bases from J, with 6 bases between.

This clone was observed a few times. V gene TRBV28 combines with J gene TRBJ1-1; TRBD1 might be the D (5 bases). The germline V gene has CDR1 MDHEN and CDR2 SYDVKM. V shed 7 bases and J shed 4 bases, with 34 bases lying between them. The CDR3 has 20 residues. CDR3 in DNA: TGTGCCAGCACCCATGGGTGGACGCGGTCTACAACCTATGGGGGCACTGAAGCTTTCTTT. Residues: CASTHGWTRSTTYGGTEAFF.